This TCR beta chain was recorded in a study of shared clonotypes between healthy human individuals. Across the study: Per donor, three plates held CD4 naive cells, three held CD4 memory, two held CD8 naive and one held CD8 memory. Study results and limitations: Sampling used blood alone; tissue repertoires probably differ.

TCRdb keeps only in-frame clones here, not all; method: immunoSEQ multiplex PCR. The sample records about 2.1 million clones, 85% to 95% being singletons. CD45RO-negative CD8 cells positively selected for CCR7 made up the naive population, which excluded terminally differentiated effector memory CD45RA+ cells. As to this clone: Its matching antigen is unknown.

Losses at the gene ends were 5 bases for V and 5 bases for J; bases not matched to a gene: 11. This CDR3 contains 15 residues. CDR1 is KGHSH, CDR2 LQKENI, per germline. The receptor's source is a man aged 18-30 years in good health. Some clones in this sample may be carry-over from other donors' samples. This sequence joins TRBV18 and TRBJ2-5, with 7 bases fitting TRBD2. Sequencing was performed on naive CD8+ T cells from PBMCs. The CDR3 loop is CASSLHPGGAETQYF. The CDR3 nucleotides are TGTGCCAGCTCATTACACCCGGGAGGAGCGGAGACCCAGTACTTC.